This T cell receptor (beta chain) comes out of a study of shared clonotypes between healthy human individuals. The repertoire was sequenced with immunoSEQ multiplex PCR; TCRdb's copy has only in-frame clones and lacks some. The sample has about 2.1 million clones, over 85% seen once. Naivety among CD8 cells was defined by CD45RO negativity and positive CCR7 selection, thereby excluding terminally differentiated effector memory CD45RA+ cells. General observations from the study: In several donors, about 5% of naive CD4 clonotypes appeared in common. Clonotype sharing among donors likely depends on sequencing depth. Sampling covered nothing but blood. Tissue TCR repertoires likely differ from those found in blood. The diversity represented, both genetic and in exposure history, was limited by few donors.

Concerning this clone itself: The target antigen is unknown.

The sequencing sample was made of naive CD8+ T cells from PBMCs. This TCR came from a man younger than 35 in good health. Some clones in this sample may be carry-over from other donors' samples.

CDR3 coding DNA: TGTGCCAGCAGCGCGAGTGCGGCGAACACTGAAGCTTTCTTT. As protein: CASSASAANTEAFF. The V call is TRBV9, the J call TRBJ1-1; no firm D call. Trimming removed 3 bases from V and 1 base from J, with 10 bases in between. Per germline, CDR1 SGDLS and CDR2 YYNGEE. The CDR3 is made up of 14 amino acids.